The 8 T cell receptor beta chains below all came from one sample that was sequenced in a study of Ad26.COV2.S vaccination and SARS-CoV-2 variants (dated by TCRdb to about 2021). The treatment or condition label, read with the paper, signifies: 19 received Ad26.COV2.S at low or high dose, single or two shots; a few received placebo; per-sample allocation not given. Repertoires of vaccine and placebo recipients were sequenced from samples collected on day 63 after the first injection. Library construction relied on the immunoSEQ multiplex PCR assay. TCRdb provides this immuneACCESS table in a form limited to in-frame rearrangements. Some clones are lacking; in checked studies, under half of them reflect an unresolved V gene, and why the rest are absent is not known. Here the sample has fewer than 500,000 clones; approximately 89% occur a single time. About 2.5% of the sample rests with the top ten.

The material sequenced was peripheral blood, taken in a trial of Ad26.COV2.S vaccine versus placebo. All receptors derive from a person between 18 and 60 years old who received the Ad26.COV2.S COVID-19 vaccine or a placebo.

DNA of the CDR3: TGTGCCAGCAGCTTAGCCTCTTATCAGCCCCAGCATTTT. Residues: CASSLASYQPQHF. J is TRBJ1-5 and V is TRBV7-2, with D hard to call. Deletions cut 0 bases from V and 5 bases from J, with 5 bases between. Per the germline V gene, CDR1 is SGHTA and CDR2 is FQGNSA. The CDR3 covers 13 residues.

This sequence joins TRBV24-1 and TRBJ2-1; 13 bases fit TRBD2. The ends lost 5 bases at V and 0 bases at J; junction bases unmatched: 3. Germline V gene data show CDR1 as KGHDR and CDR2 as SFDVKD. The CDR3 has 17 residues. The CDR3 sequence: CATSGRTSGSSYNEQFF. CDR3 nucleotide sequence: TGTGCCACCAGTGGCCGGACTAGCGGGAGCTCCTACAATGAGCAGTTCTTC.

V and J are TRBV28 and TRBJ1-4, with D tentatively TRBD1 (5 bases). The CDR3 is made up of 15 amino acids. The ends were cut back, 6 bases at V and 4 bases at J, with 15 bases in the middle. Looked up from germline, CDR1 is MDHEN and CDR2 is SYDVKM. CDR3 in amino acids: CASRYGGVINEKLFF. The CDR3 nucleotides read TGTGCCAGCAGATATGGGGGGGTTATTAATGAAAAACTGTTTTTT.

This clone is a singleton in its sample. The chain has TRBV5-1 and TRBJ2-7; either TRBD1 or TRBD2 may fit D (6 bases each). Between the trimmed V and J ends, which lost 3 bases and 3 bases, there was a span of 22 bases. Germline-derived CDR1 and CDR2 are SGHRS and YFSETQ. The CDR3 is 17 amino acids. CDR3 amino acids: CASSYYPSGDSIYEQYF. CDR3 coding DNA: TGCGCCAGCAGCTATTACCCTTCAGGGGACTCAATCTACGAGCAGTACTTC.

The chain couples TRBV5-6 to TRBJ1-2; 7 positions agree with TRBD1. The CDR3 extends over 14 amino acids. The ends lost 2 bases at V and 8 bases at J; junction bases unmatched: 9. Germline V gene sequence: CDR1 SGHDT, CDR2 YYEEEE. CDR3 residues: CASSLTGDSRGYTF. The CDR3 nucleotides read TGTGCCAGCAGCTTAACAGGGGATTCGAGGGGCTACACCTTC.

In regard to this clone: Compared with germline, one end of the junction differs, possibly owing to a read error. V usage is TRBV2 and J usage is TRBJ2-7, with D perhaps matching TRBD2 (5 bases). Germline CDR1 and CDR2: SNHLY and FYNNEI. This CDR3 has 11 residues. CDR3 nucleotides: TGTGCCAGCAGTGGCGGAGAGGGCACCCCATTC. Amino acid sequence: CASSGGEGTPF.

The chain employs TRBV29-1 and TRBJ2-3, with D possibly TRBD1 on 6 matching bases. The ends were cut back, 3 bases at V and 5 bases at J, with 15 bases in the middle. CDR1 is SQVTM and CDR2 is ANQGSEA in the germline V gene. The CDR3 has 14 residues. The CDR3 loop reads CSVEGKGVRDTQYF. CDR3 DNA sequence: TGCAGCGTTGAGGGGAAGGGGGTAAGAGATACGCAGTATTTT.

This clone was recorded only once. V gene TRBV7-9 combines with J gene TRBJ2-3; D not resolved. The germline CDR1 and CDR2 sequences are SEHNR and FQNEAQ (reference sequence). V lost 5 bases to trimming and J lost 4 bases, with 19 bases between them. The CDR3 sequence is 16 residues long. CDR3 residues: CASSPTITHFPDTQYF. CDR3 coding DNA: TGTGCCAGCAGCCCTACCATCACGCATTTCCCAGATACGCAGTATTTT.